This T cell receptor beta chain came from a study of T-cell reconstitution after alpha-beta-depleted transplantation in children. General study findings and limits: Several patients had high TCRbeta diversity at day 60; it came from surviving recipient T cells and thymic progenitors.

Germline V gene sequence: CDR1 LNHDA, CDR2 SQIVND (reference sequence). This CDR3 contains 15 residues. The V gene end was trimmed by 5 bases and the J gene end by 4 bases; junction bases not matched to a gene: 8. Unique molecular identifiers were built into the TCRbeta library. TCRdb recomputed calls from the PCR reads with MiXCR, one row per CDR3 protein. In the table there are hundreds of thousands of distinct CDR3 sequences, roughly 14% of which are singletons. In this sample, this clonotype turned up a few times. Its specificity is unknown. The source is a girl aged 2 to 9 with congenital amegakaryocytic thrombocytopenia, due to receive a stem cell transplant. The chain links TRBV19 to TRBJ2-3; 8 bases align to TRBD2. The material sequenced was PBMCs, taken before TCRalphabeta/CD19-depleted stem cell transplant. The CDR3 DNA reads as TGTGCCAGTAGTGCGACTAGCGACGCAGCAGATACGCAGTATTTT. It is translated as CASSATSDAADTQYF.